The 15 T cell receptor beta chains below come from one sample, sequenced in a study of blood T cell repertoires in COVID-19. TCRdb keeps only in-frame clones here, not all; method: immunoSEQ multiplex PCR. Altogether around 130,000 clones are present, under 90% being singletons, with the ten largest covering 1.5% to 2%. Sequencing was performed on PBMCs or T cells enriched from blood (not recorded which). These TCRs come from a woman aged 18-29 years who had been exposed to COVID-19.

The chain uses TRBV5-6 and TRBJ2-3; possibly TRBD1 for D (6 bases). Trimming removed 7 bases from V and 4 bases from J, with 22 bases in between. This CDR3 has 16 residues. Germline CDR1 SGHDT, CDR2 YYEEEE. The CDR3 is CASLLAGDRYPDTQYF. For the CDR3, the DNA is TGTGCCAGCCTATTAGCAGGGGATAGGTATCCAGATACGCAGTATTTT.

The chain carries TRBV2 and TRBJ2-2; TRBD2 aligns across 8 bases. The germline V gene encodes CDR1 SNHLY and CDR2 FYNNEI. V lost 5 bases and J lost 7; bases outside the gene matches: 12. The CDR3 length is 16 residues. The CDR3 region has the DNA TGTGCCAGCAGTACAACGCCAGGACTAGCTGACGGGGAGCTGTTTTTT. It is translated as CASSTTPGLADGELFF. Together with reference TRBV2 and TRBJ2-2, the CDR3 gives the full variable domain: EPEVTQTPSHQVTQMGQEVILRCVPISNHLYFYWYRQILGQKVEFLVSFYNNEISEKSEIFDDQFSVERPDGSNFTLKIRSTKLEDSAMYFCASSTTPGLADGELFFGEGSRLTVL.

This clone was found a few times. The rearrangement joins TRBV4-1 to TRBJ2-7; 12 bases are shared with TRBD2. The CDR3 is made up of 19 amino acids. In germline, CDR1 is MGHRA, CDR2 YSYEKL. The ends lost 1 base at V and 4 bases at J; junction bases unmatched: 14. The CDR3 region is CASSQGPWLAGGPKYEQYF. CDR3 sequence (DNA): TGCGCCAGCAGCCAAGGCCCTTGGCTAGCGGGAGGGCCAAAGTACGAGCAGTACTTC.

A few counts support this clone. The sample carries other DNA sequences with the same CDR3. This rearrangement joins TRBV2 to TRBJ1-5, with 7 bases that match TRBD1. The CDR3 is 14 amino acids. The germline CDR1 and CDR2 sequences are SNHLY and FYNNEI. Unmatched junction bases numbered 3, after V lost 5 bases and J lost 2 bases. CDR3 coding DNA: TGTGCCAGCAGTCGACAGGGTGGCAATCAGCCCCAGCATTTT. Protein sequence: CASSRQGGNQPQHF.

For the CDR3, the DNA is TGTGCCAGCAGCCCACCGCGAGCCTTCGGGCAGTTCTTC. Its translation: CASSPPRAFGQFF. The V call is TRBV11-2, the J call TRBJ2-1; D unclear. V lost 5 bases to trimming and J lost 12 bases, with 17 bases between them. This CDR3 has 13 residues. Germline values: CDR1 SGHAT, CDR2 FQNNGV.

The chain links TRBV18 to TRBJ2-3; tentative D call: TRBD1 (6 bases). V dropped 5 bases and J dropped 1 base, with 16 bases sitting between them. This CDR3 has 16 amino acids. CDR1 and CDR2 (germline): KGHSH, LQKENI. CDR3 nucleotides: TGTGCCAGCTCATCCGCGACAGGCTGGGGCACAGATACGCAGTATTTT. Its protein product is CASSSATGWGTDTQYF.

V is TRBV4-1 and J is TRBJ2-4, with 7 bases lining up with TRBD2. CDR1 MGHRA and CDR2 YSYEKL come from the germline V gene. This CDR3 comprises 17 residues. V trimming: 2 bases; J trimming: 0 bases; junction bases outside the gene matches: 7. In DNA form, the CDR3 reads TGCGCCAGCAGCCAACCAGCGGCGGGAGTAGCCAAAAACATTCAGTACTTC. It translates to CASSQPAAGVAKNIQYF.

The chain carries TRBV18 and TRBJ2-1, with 9 bases fitting TRBD2. CDR1 KGHSH and CDR2 LQKENI come from the germline V gene. Trimming at V came to 0 bases and at J to 0 bases, leaving 3 bases not matched to a gene. This CDR3 contains 17 residues. This chain's CDR3 is CASSPPLAGSSYNEQFF. The CDR3 DNA sequence: TGTGCCAGCTCACCACCGCTAGCGGGAAGCTCCTACAATGAGCAGTTCTTC.

V usage is TRBV5-6 and J usage is TRBJ1-6; D unclear. Germline V gene sequence: CDR1 SGHDT, CDR2 YYEEEE. The CDR3 is made up of 14 amino acids. V was trimmed by 3 bases and J by 7 bases, leaving 11 bases between them. The CDR3 sequence: CASSSMAENSPLHF. In DNA, the CDR3 is TGTGCCAGCAGCTCCATGGCGGAAAATTCACCCCTCCACTTT.

The rearrangement uses TRBV28 and TRBJ2-1, with 9 positions matching TRBD2. Germline trimming cut 3 bases from V and 6 bases from J; bases unmatched to any gene: 6. The CDR3 totals 15 residues. Per germline, CDR1 MDHEN and CDR2 SYDVKM. Here the CDR3 reads CASSFSGSGSNEQFF. CDR3 nucleotides: TGTGCCAGCAGTTTTAGCGGGAGCGGAAGCAATGAGCAGTTCTTC.

V is TRBV7-9 and J is TRBJ1-1; 7 bases line up with TRBD1. This CDR3 has 14 amino acids. The ends lost 5 bases at V and 5 bases at J; junction bases unmatched: 8. The germline V gene encodes CDR1 SEHNR and CDR2 FQNEAQ (reference sequence). The CDR3 nucleotides read TGTGCCAGCAGCCCCGGAGGGGGCGGGACTGAAGCTTTCTTT. It translates to CASSPGGGGTEAFF.

The CDR3 protein is CASSYSTYGYTF. The CDR3 DNA is TGTGCCAGCAGCTACAGTACTTATGGCTACACCTTC. The rearrangement uses TRBV12-3 or TRBV12-4 and TRBJ1-2; the D is unclear. The CDR3 loop spans 12 amino acids. Trimming removed 6 bases from V and 5 bases from J, with 10 bases in between.

This rearrangement joins TRBV7-2 to TRBJ1-5; D call uncertain. V was clipped by 5 bases and J by 5 bases, with 13 bases between them. The CDR3 is made up of 14 amino acids. The germline V gene has CDR1 SGHTA and CDR2 FQGNSA. CDR3 residues: CASSPRSLHQPQHF. As DNA, the CDR3 is TGTGCCAGCAGCCCACGGTCGCTCCATCAGCCCCAGCATTTT.

This clone turned up a few times. The rearrangement joins TRBV18 to TRBJ1-2; 8 nucleotides agree with TRBD1. CDR3 length: 16 amino acids. The trim removed 3 bases at V and 4 bases at J, leaving 10 bases unmatched. The V gene's germline CDR1 is KGHSH and CDR2 LQKENI. CDR3 bases: TGTGCCAGCTCACCCCCCGGACAGGGCGCATTCTATGGCTACACCTTC. Translated: CASSPPGQGAFYGYTF.

This chain joins TRBV29-1 and TRBJ1-2, with D tentatively TRBD1 (5 bases). V lost 7 bases to trimming and J lost 5 bases, with 17 bases between them. CDR1 is SQVTM, CDR2 ANQGSEA, per germline. The CDR3 runs to 13 residues. CDR3 in DNA: TGCAGCGCAGATAAGGCGGGGGTTTATGGCTACACCTTC. Translating it yields CSADKAGVYGYTF.